These 6 T cell receptor beta chains share one sample of origin, sequenced in a study of T cells after yellow fever vaccination (dated by TCRdb to the late 2010s). Libraries were prepared through 5' RACE. Sequencing relied on an Illumina HiSeq 2500. TCRdb took the public reads, trimmed them with fastp at Q25, ran MiXCR for clone calling and kept in-frame beta chains. Rows with a matching CDR3 protein are joined into one entry that keeps the most common DNA and genes. This sample is represented by more than 90,000 distinct CDR3 sequences; 5.5% to 8% of them were singletons. The top ten constitute approximately 2.7% of the sample. The meaning of the sample's treatment or condition label: live attenuated yellow fever vaccine strain. Sequencing used CD4+ T cells sorted from PBMCs, obtained roughly 46 days after the first yellow fever vaccination. All receptors derive from a man between 18 and 35 years old who received the YFV17D yellow fever vaccine.

The CDR3 nucleotides are TGTGCCAGTAGTTCCGACCGGGGTAGCACAGATACGCAGTATTTT. Amino acids: CASSSDRGSTDTQYF. V and J are TRBV19 and TRBJ2-3; D is perhaps TRBD2 (5 bases). With 5 bases removed from V and 0 bases from J, the gap between germline ends came to 12 bases. The CDR3 has 15 residues. CDR1 is LNHDA and CDR2 is SQIVND in the germline V gene (reference sequence).

The CDR3 DNA follows: TGTGCCAGCCCGGGCGGGACACAAAGCTCCTACAATGAGCAGTTCTTC. Amino acid sequence: CASPGGTQSSYNEQFF. The gene calls are TRBV7-2 and TRBJ2-1; the D gene could be TRBD1 or TRBD2 (6 bases each). This CDR3 is 16 amino acids long. CDR1 is SGHTA and CDR2 is FQGNSA in the germline V gene. Trimming removed 8 bases from V and 0 bases from J, with 17 bases in between.

This clonotype was counted only a few times. The genes are TRBV5-1 and TRBJ1-4; D unclear. V lost 0 bases and J lost 0, with 9 bases in between. CDR1 and CDR2 (germline): SGHRS, YFSETQ. The CDR3 runs to 16 residues. CDR3 residues: CASSLDSSATNEKLFF. The CDR3 DNA sequence: TGCGCCAGCAGCTTGGACAGCTCTGCAACTAATGAAAAACTGTTTTTT.

This clonotype occurred a few times. CDR3 residues: CASSEWTAYEQYV. The DNA for the CDR3 is TGTGCCAGCAGTGAATGGACAGCATACGAGCAGTACGTC. This chain joins TRBV6-1 and TRBJ2-7; possibly TRBD1 for D (6 bases). The ends were cut back, 2 bases at V and 4 bases at J, with 9 bases in the middle. Germline CDR1 reads MNHNS; CDR2 reads SASEGT. The CDR3 has 13 amino acids.

The table lists this clonotype with many counts. The chain carries TRBV7-2 and TRBJ2-3; D might be TRBD2 (6 bases). CDR1 is SGHTA, CDR2 FQGNSA, per germline. CDR3 length equals 15 residues. V was pared by 4 bases and J by 2 bases, with 13 bases between. The CDR3 loop is CASSSYRDFTDTQYF. CDR3 DNA sequence: TGTGCCAGCAGCTCTTACCGGGACTTCACAGATACGCAGTATTTT.

This clonotype was recorded at least ten times. The V call is TRBV4-3, the J call TRBJ2-1; a weak D match, TRBD2 (5 bases). V gave up 0 bases and J gave up 4 bases, with 7 bases separating them. The CDR3 is 14 amino acids. CDR1 and CDR2 from the germline V gene are LGHNA and YSLEER. DNA of the CDR3: TGCGCCAGCAGCCAAGAGGGGAGTTACAATGAGCAGTTCTTC. It is translated as CASSQEGSYNEQFF.